This T cell receptor (beta chain) was retrieved from a study of blood T cell repertoires in COVID-19 (TCRdb year 2020). For context, the study as a whole: Collaborator samples came from the United States, Italy and Spain and covered acute and convalescent phases of COVID-19. The material from the prospective study consisted of cDNA or gDNA derived from T cells, B-cell-depleted T cells, or PBMCs. Where available, HLA class I and class II types were obtained from metadata supplied by the sample provider rather than from assay-based typing. The samples were drawn from two sources: the first 160 participants of the ongoing ImmuneRACE study, and fewer than 1,500 subjects contributed by 6 global collaborators. The repertoires were released in a freely available public database intended as a resource for research on the immune response to SARS-CoV-2. Sample metadata almost always included a de-identified subject ID, COVID-19 status, age in years and sex. Deeply sampled blood TCRbeta repertoires from subjects exposed to, actively infected with, or recovered from COVID-19 were included in the dataset.

Participants in the prospective study were enrolled through a virtual design, were aged roughly 18 to 100 years, and lived in approximately 24 United States geographic areas. To assign participants to cohorts, the prospective study relied on clinical history that participants themselves reported in a screening survey and a study questionnaire. ImmuneRACE Cohort 3 recovered participants were defined by two consecutive negative NP/OP PCR tests, healthcare professional clearance, or symptom resolution. In the prospective study, mobile phlebotomists collected whole blood, serum and a nasopharyngeal or oropharyngeal swab from each participant. Over a roughly 2-month period, participants in the prospective study had the option of providing additional blood draws and questionnaires. Blood samples from the prospective study were shipped frozen or at room temperature prior to DNA extraction. In regard to this clone: The specificity of this receptor is unknown. No much larger clone exists at a distance of one base, and base qualities are not known.

The immunoSEQ Assay, a bias-controlled multiplex PCR, was used to amplify TCRbeta CDR3 regions from genomic DNA. Processing in the source paper ran as follows. The number of nucleated cells in each sample was estimated by amplification of reference gene primers within the assay. Sequence reads were collapsed and filtered to measure the absolute abundance of every unique TCRbeta CDR3 rearrangement. For each sample, productive Simpson clonality was calculated by taking the square root of Simpson's diversity index across productive rearrangements. Drawn from immuneACCESS, this table holds only the in-frame rearrangements with V and J called that TCRdb kept. Clones are partly lost; checked studies trace under half to an unresolved V gene and leave the rest unexplained. V, J and clone size reflect that table, while D and trimming were determined from the DNA. This sample has about 270,000 clones in its table, and about 89% of those were observed once. The ten largest make up approximately 2.4% of the sample.

Results and caveats for the whole study, not just this receptor: How much clinical and demographic metadata was included differed by source and by participant, and the metadata was provided uncurated.

The germline V gene provides CDR1 SGDLS and CDR2 YYNGEE. V is reduced by 0 bases and J by 3 bases, leaving a spacing of 22 bases between them. The CDR3 has 19 amino acids, counting the end cysteine and phenylalanine. CDR3 DNA only is kept here, 57 bases in frame from base 1. The chain was built from TRBV9 and TRBJ2-4; perhaps TRBD2 is the D gene, with 5 bases matching. The specimen was PBMCs or T cells enriched from blood (not recorded which). The sequence was collected from a woman under 30 who had recovered from COVID-19. The nucleotides read TGTGCCAGCAGCGTAGGGTCTGGGCGGGCTTCTCAAGGCAAAAACATTCAGTACTTC. Its protein reads: CASSVGSGRASQGKNIQYF.